Below, 9 T cell receptor beta chains from the same sample are listed, as sequenced in a study of shared clonotypes between healthy human individuals. Some clones are missing from TCRdb's copy, which holds only in-frame ones; the method was immunoSEQ multiplex PCR. This sample has around 1.1 million clones, with about 84% found just once. The specimen was memory CD4+ T cells from PBMCs. The subset denotes: CD45RA-negative fraction. Receptors originate from a man between 18 and 35 years old in good health. Some clones in this sample may be carry-over from other donors' samples.

The chain uses TRBV29-1 and TRBJ1-3; tentatively, D is TRBD1 (6 bases). The assigned J gene may be wrong: the sequence end matches TRBJ2-2 better. The CDR3 is 15 amino acids. Germline V CDR1 and CDR2: SQVTM, ANQGSEA. DNA for the CDR3: TGCAGCGTTGAGGCGCGGACAGCGAACACCGGGGAGCTGTTTTTT. Translating it yields CSVEARTANTGELFF.

The V gene is TRBV28, the J gene TRBJ2-7; perhaps D is TRBD1 or TRBD2 (5 bases each). The CDR3 contains 14 residues. Germline V gene data show CDR1 as MDHEN and CDR2 as SYDVKM. Between the trimmed V and J ends, which lost 10 bases and 5 bases, there was a span of 21 bases. The CDR3 bases are TGTGCCACCGTTGATGGGGGAAGAGGACACGAGCAGTACTTC. Amino acid sequence: CATVDGGRGHEQYF.

The rearrangement links TRBV5-1 to TRBJ1-3, with D perhaps matching TRBD1 (6 bases). V lost 2 bases to trimming and J lost 0 bases, with 12 bases between them. CDR3 size: 16 residues. Germline V gene data show CDR1 as SGHRS and CDR2 as YFSETQ. The CDR3 reads CASSFNGRGSGNTIYF. The DNA of the CDR3 is TGCGCCAGCAGCTTCAACGGCAGGGGCTCTGGAAACACCATATATTTT.

This clone occurred once. V is TRBV27 and J is TRBJ1-5; the D is unclear. The CDR3 contains 19 residues. Between the trimmed V and J ends, which lost 2 bases and 6 bases, there was a span of 26 bases. Germline V gene sequence: CDR1 MNHEY, CDR2 SMNVEV (reference sequence). The CDR3 spells CASSLIPPLGHSGGQPQHF. The CDR3 nucleotides read TGTGCCAGCAGTTTAATCCCCCCGCTCGGGCACTCAGGTGGTCAGCCCCAGCATTTT.

The V and J genes are TRBV20-1 and TRBJ1-1; D may be TRBD1 (6 bases). The germline gives CDR1 DFQATT, CDR2 SNEGSKA (reference sequence). Trimming took 6 bases from V and 11 from J, leaving 16 bases between them. The CDR3 runs to 11 residues. The CDR3 is CSAYQGREAFF. The CDR3 coding sequence is TGCAGTGCGTATCAGGGGCGGGAGGCTTTCTTT.

V gene TRBV28 combines with J gene TRBJ1-2, with no clear D. The V and J ends lost 0 bases and 0 bases respectively, with 8 bases between them. The germline gives CDR1 MDHEN, CDR2 SYDVKM. The CDR3 totals 15 residues. The CDR3 nucleotides read TGTGCCAGCAGTTTATGGGCAGCCACTAACTATGGCTACACCTTC. It yields the protein CASSLWAATNYGYTF.

This CDR3 is CASSLVTGPRGGEQFF. The DNA for the CDR3 is TGCGCCAGCAGCTTGGTCACGGGACCCAGGGGCGGTGAGCAGTTCTTC. The chain links TRBV5-1 to TRBJ2-1; D is possibly TRBD1 (6 bases). Deletions cut 0 bases from V and 9 bases from J, with 19 bases between. This CDR3 has 16 amino acids. Germline assignment: CDR1 SGHRS and CDR2 YFSETQ.

This chain links TRBV2 with TRBJ2-5; possible D gene TRBD1, 6 bases. This CDR3 spans 11 amino acids. The V end lost 8 bases, the J end lost 4 bases, and 8 bases lay between the germline ends. Germline V gene lookup returns CDR1 SNHLY and CDR2 FYNNEI. CDR3 sequence reads: CASRDIETQYF. The CDR3 nucleotides read TGTGCCAGCCGGGACATAGAGACCCAGTACTTC. Full variable domain (outside the CDR3, taken from reference TRBV2 and TRBJ2-5): EPEVTQTPSHQVTQMGQEVILRCVPISNHLYFYWYRQILGQKVEFLVSFYNNEISEKSEIFDDQFSVERPDGSNFTLKIRSTKLEDSAMYFCASRDIETQYFGPGTRLLVL.

The chain links TRBV7-8 to TRBJ2-5; D is possibly TRBD1 (6 bases). The germline CDR1 and CDR2 sequences are SGHVS and FQNEAQ. The CDR3 covers 17 residues. Trimming took off 3 bases at V and 5 bases at J, with 22 bases between the two ends. The CDR3 loop is CASSFDLAGLRGETQYF. CDR3 sequence (DNA): TGTGCCAGCAGCTTTGATTTGGCAGGGTTAAGGGGGGAGACCCAGTACTTC.